The 2 T cell receptor beta chains in this list originate from one sample, sequenced in a study of regulatory T cells in long-lasting Graves disease. Combining iRepertoire HTBI primers with Arm-PCR of CDR3 regions, the authors built TCR beta libraries. TCRdb recomputed calls from the multiplex PCR reads with MiXCR, one row per CDR3 protein. The data contain roughly 700,000 distinct CDR3 sequences, approximately 29% of them singletons. Time point: persistent/refractory GD, antithyroid drugs over 5 years with positive TRAb. PBMC-derived RNA was used for the TCR library. The material was peripheral blood mononuclear cells (PBMCs), obtained when the disease was refractory, from a patient treated with antithyroid drugs. The receptors derive from a female donor with Graves disease.

The table lists this clonotype with a few counts. The chain joins TRBV18 to TRBJ2-7, with 8 bases identical to TRBD1. V shed 4 bases and J 5 bases; nucleotides not matched to a gene: 10. The germline CDR1 and CDR2 sequences are KGHSH and LQKENI. This CDR3 is built from 15 residues. CDR3 coding DNA: TGTGCCAGCTCACGCAGACAGGGGCTGAGGGACGAGCAGTACTTC. Amino acid sequence: CASSRRQGLRDEQYF.

This clonotype was observed a handful of times. This rearrangement joins TRBV19 to TRBJ1-1; D is perhaps TRBD1 (5 bases). This CDR3 region has 15 residues. Trimming left V 4 bases short and J 4 bases short, with 16 bases between. Looked up from germline, CDR1 is LNHDA and CDR2 is SQIVND (reference sequence). Written as DNA, the CDR3 is TGTGCCAGTAGTACCTTGAGACAGCCGAGCACTGAAGCTTTCTTT. Its translation is CASSTLRQPSTEAFF.